A selection of T cell receptor beta chains follows, all from one sample in a study of blood T cells in healthy people across ages. MiXCR, applied by TCRdb to the 5' RACE reads, yields one record per CDR3 protein. In the table there are about 1.4 million distinct CDR3 sequences, approximately 60% of which are singletons. What was sequenced was blood. These receptors were collected from a man aged 18 to 30 in good health. CDR3s include the opening cysteine and the closing phenylalanine or tryptophan. The order of the fields is J gene, D gene, V gene, clone size, CDR3 DNA, CDR3 protein. The D gene is left open where the match is weak. Clone size appears in some rows only: once, few, many, or a class for an expanded clone.

J gene: TRBJ2-3; D gene: TRBD2; V gene: TRBV20-1; clone size: -; CDR3 DNA: TGCAGTGCTAGAGATCCGGGGACTAGCGGGAACACAGATACGCAGTATTTT; CDR3 protein: CSARDPGTSGNTDTQYF
J gene: TRBJ2-5; D gene: -; V gene: TRBV7-2; clone size: -; CDR3 DNA: TGTGCCAGCAGCTTAGCGCGGTTAGCCAGGGAGACCCAGTACTTC; CDR3 protein: CASSLARLARETQYF
J gene: TRBJ2-1; D gene: -; V gene: TRBV3-1; clone size: -; CDR3 DNA: TGTGCCAGCAGTCAAGATTCCCAGCTATATGGCATTGAGGATGAGCAGTTCTTC; CDR3 protein: CASSQDSQLYGIEDEQFF
J gene: TRBJ1-1; D gene: -; V gene: TRBV28; clone size: few; CDR3 DNA: TGTGCCAGCAGGGACCCTGGGGGCCGCACTGAAGCTTTCTTT; CDR3 protein: CASRDPGGRTEAFF
J gene: TRBJ2-1; D gene: -; V gene: TRBV3-1; clone size: -; CDR3 DNA: TGTGCCAGCAGCCCTTGGCGGCTAGGGAATGAGCAGTTCTTC; CDR3 protein: CASSPWRLGNEQFF
J gene: TRBJ2-7; D gene: -; V gene: TRBV4-1; clone size: few; CDR3 DNA: TGCGCCAGCAGCCAAGAAGGCCCTTTTGTATCCGAGCAGTACTTC; CDR3 protein: CASSQEGPFVSEQYF
J gene: TRBJ1-1; D gene: -; V gene: TRBV4-1; clone size: -; CDR3 DNA: TGCGCCAGCAGCCAAGTCCAGGGCCGGGTGATAGAAGCTTTCTTT; CDR3 protein: CASSQVQGRVIEAFF
J gene: TRBJ1-2; D gene: -; V gene: TRBV12-5; clone size: -; CDR3 DNA: TGTGCTAGTGGTTTGGTAGAGGGGAATGGCTACACCTTC; CDR3 protein: CASGLVEGNGYTF
J gene: TRBJ2-7; D gene: TRBD1; V gene: TRBV12-3/TRBV12-4; clone size: -; CDR3 DNA: TGTGCCAGCAGTTTAGTGGCAGGGGGCAGTGAGCAGTACTTC; CDR3 protein: CASSLVAGGSEQYF
J gene: TRBJ2-1; D gene: -; V gene: TRBV5-1; clone size: -; CDR3 DNA: TGCGCCAGCGGCTTCGGGGGGCTGGAAAATGAGCAGTTCTTC; CDR3 protein: CASGFGGLENEQFF
J gene: TRBJ2-3; D gene: TRBD1; V gene: TRBV6-1; clone size: -; CDR3 DNA: TGTGCCGGAAATAGTAGGGACAGGGGAGCAGATACGCAGTATTTT; CDR3 protein: CAGNSRDRGADTQYF
J gene: TRBJ2-1; D gene: -; V gene: TRBV25-1; clone size: -; CDR3 DNA: TGTGCCAGCACGGGACCTCTGGACTATGAGCAGTTCTTC; CDR3 protein: CASTGPLDYEQFF
J gene: TRBJ2-7; D gene: TRBD2; V gene: TRBV27; clone size: few; CDR3 DNA: TGTGCCAGCAGTTTAGCTAGCGGGATCTCCTACGAGCAGTACTTC; CDR3 protein: CASSLASGISYEQYF
J gene: TRBJ2-3; D gene: TRBD2; V gene: TRBV20-1; clone size: -; CDR3 DNA: TGCAGTGCTAGAGGTGGACTAGCGGGGCTGCCCAAGAACGCAGATACGCAGTATTTT; CDR3 protein: CSARGGLAGLPKNADTQYF
J gene: TRBJ1-2; D gene: -; V gene: TRBV10-3; clone size: -; CDR3 DNA: TGTGCCATCAGTGAGTCGACAGGTGGGAATGGCTACACCTTC; CDR3 protein: CAISESTGGNGYTF
J gene: TRBJ1-1; D gene: TRBD1; V gene: TRBV7-9; clone size: few; CDR3 DNA: TGTGCCAGCAGCTTCCCGACAGGGAGACTTTCTGAAGCTTTCTTT; CDR3 protein: CASSFPTGRLSEAFF
J gene: TRBJ1-1; D gene: -; V gene: TRBV7-9; clone size: few; CDR3 DNA: TGTGCCAGCAGCTCGAGCAATCGGACTGAAGCTTTCTTT; CDR3 protein: CASSSSNRTEAFF
J gene: TRBJ2-7; D gene: -; V gene: TRBV20-1; clone size: -; CDR3 DNA: TGCAGTGCTAGACATACGATGGTCAGCTACGAGCAGTACTTC; CDR3 protein: CSARHTMVSYEQYF
J gene: TRBJ2-3; D gene: -; V gene: TRBV20-1; clone size: -; CDR3 DNA: TGCAGTGCTATTAAGGGGGTTACAGATACGCAGTATTTT; CDR3 protein: CSAIKGVTDTQYF
J gene: TRBJ1-2; D gene: TRBD1; V gene: TRBV6-2/TRBV6-3; clone size: -; CDR3 DNA: TGTGCCAGCAGTTACTCGGCGGGACAGGGGTATTATGGCTACACCTTC; CDR3 protein: CASSYSAGQGYYGYTF
J gene: TRBJ2-3; D gene: TRBD1; V gene: TRBV10-3; clone size: -; CDR3 DNA: TGTGCCATCAGACAGGGACAGAACACAGATACGCAGTATTTT; CDR3 protein: CAIRQGQNTDTQYF
J gene: TRBJ1-4; D gene: TRBD1; V gene: TRBV6-1; clone size: -; CDR3 DNA: TGTGCCAGCAGTGAATACCCCGGGACAGGGGTGGAAAAACTGTTTTTT; CDR3 protein: CASSEYPGTGVEKLFF
J gene: TRBJ2-1; D gene: TRBD1; V gene: TRBV28; clone size: few; CDR3 DNA: TGTGCCAGCAGTTTAGACTTGGACAGGGGCTCCTACAATGAGCAGTTCTTC; CDR3 protein: CASSLDLDRGSYNEQFF
J gene: TRBJ2-7; D gene: -; V gene: TRBV4-2; clone size: -; CDR3 DNA: TGTGCCAGCAGATCCCAGACAGCAAGCGAGCAGTACTTC; CDR3 protein: CASRSQTASEQYF
J gene: TRBJ2-2; D gene: TRBD2; V gene: TRBV7-7; clone size: -; CDR3 DNA: TGTGCCACACCGACTAGCGGAGACACCGGGGAGCTGTTTTTT; CDR3 protein: CATPTSGDTGELFF
J gene: TRBJ2-5; D gene: TRBD2; V gene: TRBV11-2; clone size: -; CDR3 DNA: TGTGCCAACAGCTTTCCAGGCGGGAGGGATGAGACCCAGTACTTC; CDR3 protein: CANSFPGGRDETQYF
J gene: TRBJ1-6; D gene: -; V gene: TRBV20-1; clone size: few; CDR3 DNA: TGCAGTGCTAGAGGGAGCTCCTATAATTCACCCCTCCACTTT; CDR3 protein: CSARGSSYNSPLHF
J gene: TRBJ2-1; D gene: TRBD2; V gene: TRBV20-1; clone size: once; CDR3 DNA: TGCAGTGCATCAAAAGCACTAGCGGGAGTACTTGGCAATGAGCAGTTCTTC; CDR3 protein: CSASKALAGVLGNEQFF
J gene: TRBJ2-1; D gene: TRBD2; V gene: TRBV5-1; clone size: -; CDR3 DNA: TGCGCCAGCAGCTTAGGCGGGGGGCAGGGGAATGAGCAGTTCTTC; CDR3 protein: CASSLGGGQGNEQFF